This T cell receptor beta chain was observed in a study of post-analysis software for immune sequencing data. Study-wide points: Relative to controls, patients with multiple sclerosis showed significantly lower normalized Chao1 diversity.

As to this clonotype: Its matching antigen is unknown.

Unique molecular identifiers tagged the TCR beta cDNA libraries. Yield was around 500,000 cDNA molecules from roughly 0.93 to 9.6 million T cells. TCRdb reprocessed the PCR reads via MiXCR and lists one record per CDR3 protein. The data show about 820,000 distinct CDR3 sequences, about 53% seen once. Sequencing was performed on blood. The TCR sequence derives from a girl aged 5-17 years with multiple sclerosis.

CDR3 in amino acids: CSADSSGSYEQYF. The CDR3 DNA sequence: TGCAGTGCTGACAGTAGCGGGAGCTACGAGCAGTACTTC. The rearrangement links TRBV20-1 to TRBJ2-4, with TRBD2 matching 9 bases. The last part of the DNA fits TRBJ2-7 better; the J call may be wrong. The CDR3 has 13 amino acids. The germline V gene has CDR1 DFQATT and CDR2 SNEGSKA (reference sequence).